This TCR beta chain was sequenced in a study of T cells in Graves' hyperthyroidism and ophthalmopathy. Notes on the study in general: Stable hyperthyroidism was separated from ophthalmopathy by a model based on 13 V-J features. Blood also contained most expanded thyroid clonotypes above 0.001.

The CDR3 spans 12 residues. The V end was cut by 3 bases, the J end by 4 bases, with 7 bases between. Germline assignment: CDR1 DFQATT and CDR2 SNEGSKA (reference sequence). This clonotype was seen at least ten times. Its target is not known. Amplification of TCR beta CDR3 regions was performed using RNA transcripts as template. Researchers ran a first-round RT-PCR on the TCR CDR3 using the HTBI primer set. One entry per CDR3 protein results from TCRdb running MiXCR on the multiplex PCR reads. The table has fewer than 900,000 distinct CDR3 sequences, roughly a sixth seen once. Patients were excluded because of uncontrolled infection, other autoimmune disease, pregnancy or lactation. The authors took PBMCs from roughly 10 ml fresh peripheral blood.

The sequenced sample consisted of blood. The sequence came from a woman aged 45-65 years with Graves' hyperthyroidism that later progressed to Graves' ophthalmopathy. The V and J genes are TRBV20-1 and TRBJ1-3; D call uncertain. The CDR3 loop is CSARAPGNTIYF. CDR3 coding DNA: TGCAGTGCTAGGGCCCCGGGAAACACCATATATTTT.